Below, 28 T cell receptor beta chains from the same sample are listed, as sequenced in a study of radiation and T cells in renal cell carcinoma (dated by TCRdb to about 2020). Receptor amplification or capture employed the immunoSEQ multiplex PCR assay. Held by TCRdb, this immuneACCESS table contains in-frame sequences only and omits some clones. Under half of the omission traces to an unresolved V gene where checked; the cause of the rest is unknown. Recorded for this sample are 140,000 or so clones; roughly 84% of them occurred a single time. 9.5% to 15% of the sample is taken by the ten largest. This specimen's time point label, interpreted: baseline pretreatment blood. What the treatment or condition label conveys for this sample: 15 Gy SBRT to primary tumor, nephrectomy 4 weeks later. This material consisted of blood, taken from a patient whose treatment included radiotherapy and nephrectomy. These receptors all stem from a woman in her forties or fifties with renal cell carcinoma.

This chain connects TRBV19 to TRBJ1-5; D call uncertain. Trimming pared 5 bases from V and 4 bases from J, leaving 12 bases between. CDR1 and CDR2 (germline): LNHDA, SQIVND (reference sequence). This CDR3 is 14 amino acids long. CDR3 DNA: TGTGCCAGTAGTCGAACAGATCGGAATCAGCCCCAGCATTTT. It encodes CASSRTDRNQPQHF.

This clone was found once. The chain combines TRBV19 with TRBJ2-7; 8 positions agree with TRBD1. V trimming: 5 bases; J trimming: 5 bases; junction bases outside the gene matches: 5. Germline CDR1 LNHDA, CDR2 SQIVND (reference sequence). This CDR3 has 13 residues. The CDR3 region is CASSWTGFNEQYF. Written as DNA, the CDR3 is TGTGCCAGTAGTTGGACAGGGTTCAACGAGCAGTACTTC.

The V and J genes are TRBV18 and TRBJ2-1; D tentatively fits TRBD1 or TRBD2 (6 bases each). V was shortened by 4 bases and J by 5 bases, with 12 bases between the two germline ends. The CDR3 runs 14 residues. CDR1 is KGHSH and CDR2 is LQKENI in the germline V gene. In DNA, the CDR3 is TGTGCCAGCTCACTAGGGGGGCGAAACAATGAGCAGTTCTTC. Translated: CASSLGGRNNEQFF.

V usage is TRBV5-1 and J usage is TRBJ2-5; D is ambiguous. V was shortened by 4 bases and J by 3 bases, with 16 bases between the two germline ends. This CDR3 has 15 amino acids. The germline gives CDR1 SGHRS, CDR2 YFSETQ. The CDR3 loop is CASSPAFGGEETQYF. The DNA for the CDR3 is TGCGCCAGCAGCCCGGCGTTCGGTGGGGAAGAGACCCAGTACTTC.

The V call is TRBV19, the J call TRBJ1-2, with 7 bases identical to TRBD1. V gave up 3 bases and J gave up 3 bases; unmatched junction bases: 13. There are 17 residues in the CDR3. Germline-derived CDR1 and CDR2 are LNHDA and SQIVND (reference sequence). The CDR3 loop is CASSIGVGAGQYYGYTF. The CDR3 DNA reads TGTGCCAGTAGTATCGGAGTAGGCGCGGGACAGTACTATGGCTACACCTTC.

The chain recombines TRBV19 with TRBJ2-3, with TRBD2 matching 11 bases. The germline CDR1 and CDR2 sequences are LNHDA and SQIVND (reference sequence). This CDR3 contains 14 residues. The V and J ends lost 6 bases and 1 base, in that order; junction bases with no gene match: 0. DNA of the CDR3: TGTGCCAGTAGACTAGCGGGGGGCACAGATACGCAGTATTTT. It is translated as CASRLAGGTDTQYF.

The chain recombines TRBV2 with TRBJ1-1; tentative D call: TRBD1 (5 bases). In germline, CDR1 is SNHLY, CDR2 FYNNEI. The CDR3 is 15 amino acids. The germline V and J ends were trimmed by 10 bases and 1 base, with 19 bases remaining between them. The CDR3 region is CATKATIRENTEAFF. Written as DNA, the CDR3 is TGTGCCACCAAAGCAACGATCAGGGAGAACACTGAAGCTTTCTTT.

V usage is TRBV30 and J usage is TRBJ2-3; the match to TRBD2 covers 12 bases. The germline V gene has CDR1 GTSNPN and CDR2 SVGIG (reference sequence). The trim removed 3 bases at V and 0 bases at J, leaving 10 bases unmatched. This CDR3 spans 18 amino acids. CDR3 in amino acids: CAWSTTWTSGESTDTQYF. CDR3 nucleotides: TGTGCCTGGAGCACCACTTGGACTAGCGGGGAGAGCACAGATACGCAGTATTTT.

This chain connects TRBV11-3 to TRBJ2-1; D gene unclear. This CDR3 has 13 residues. V was cut by 5 bases and J by 4 bases, with 9 bases left in between. Germline-derived CDR1 and CDR2 are SGHNT and YENEEA. The CDR3 DNA is TGTGCCAGCAGCCCTAGAGAGTACAATGAGCAGTTCTTC. It translates to CASSPREYNEQFF.

The rearrangement uses TRBV19 and TRBJ2-1; 9 positions agree with TRBD1. The germline CDR1 and CDR2 sequences are LNHDA and SQIVND (reference sequence). The CDR3 runs to 15 residues. Germline trimming cut 8 bases from V and 7 bases from J; bases unmatched to any gene: 12. The CDR3 reads CASDPGQGVPNEQFF. DNA of the CDR3: TGTGCCAGTGATCCGGGACAGGGCGTCCCGAATGAGCAGTTCTTC.

This clone was detected once. The junction and the germline gene differ at one end; a read error may be behind it. The chain employs TRBV6-5 and TRBJ2-7; 11 bases align to TRBD2. This CDR3 comprises 14 residues. Germline V gene data show CDR1 as MNHEY and CDR2 as SVGAGI. The CDR3 here is CASSHSGGAYEQYF. The CDR3 coding sequence is TGCGCCAGCAGTCATAGCGGGGGGGCCTACGAGCAGTACTTC.

This clone was recorded only once. The chain is built from TRBV6-1 and TRBJ1-1; D is unresolved. The V end was cut by 10 bases, the J end by 3 bases, with 9 bases between. CDR3 length equals 11 residues. The germline gives CDR1 MNHNS, CDR2 SASEGT. The CDR3 nucleotides read TGTGCCACCCATCCTTACACTGAAGCTTTCTTT. It encodes CATHPYTEAFF.

This chain joins TRBV6-5 and TRBJ2-7; D unclear. The CDR3 contains 11 residues. Trimming cost V 4 bases and J 3 bases, with 4 bases left between them. From germline, CDR1 is MNHEY and CDR2 SVGAGI. This CDR3 is CASSSRYEQYF. In DNA form, the CDR3 reads TGTGCCAGCAGTTCCCGCTACGAGCAGTACTTC.

The rearrangement links TRBV7-9 to TRBJ1-1; D perhaps matches TRBD1 (5 bases). Germline-derived CDR1 and CDR2 are SEHNR and FQNEAQ (reference sequence). This CDR3 comprises 14 residues. Trimming removed 4 bases from V and 3 bases from J, with 12 bases in between. The CDR3 loop reads CASSSQGGHTEAFF. The CDR3 coding sequence is TGTGCCAGCAGCTCCCAGGGCGGACACACTGAAGCTTTCTTT.

A single count supports this clone. V is TRBV29-1 and J is TRBJ2-2; TRBD2 might be the D (6 bases). The CDR3 has 11 amino acids. Germline V lookup: CDR1 SQVTM, CDR2 ANQGSEA. V lost 6 bases and J lost 7, with 9 bases in between. The CDR3 DNA is TGCAGCGTGGGCGGGGTCGGGGAGCTGTTTTTT. Encoded protein: CSVGGVGELFF.

This chain uses TRBV11-3 with TRBJ2-2, with unresolved D. Trimming stripped 3 bases from V and 5 bases from J, with 16 bases between. CDR1 is SGHNT, CDR2 YENEEA, per germline. The CDR3 has 16 residues. DNA of the CDR3: TGTGCCAGCAGCTTTTCTACAAGTAGCAGAACCGGGGAGCTGTTTTTT. This gives the protein CASSFSTSSRTGELFF.

The V call is TRBV19, the J call TRBJ2-3, with D tentatively TRBD1 (5 bases). The length of the CDR3 is 15 residues. In germline, CDR1 is LNHDA, CDR2 SQIVND (reference sequence). Trimming left V 3 bases short and J 0 bases short, with 10 bases between. CDR3 protein: CASSMAGMSTDTQYF. The CDR3 DNA follows: TGTGCCAGTAGTATGGCAGGGATGAGCACAGATACGCAGTATTTT.

The CDR3 loop is CSVTSQGALGGYTF. In DNA form, the CDR3 reads TGCAGCGTAACCTCACAGGGGGCATTAGGTGGCTACACCTTC. The rearrangement links TRBV29-1 to TRBJ1-2; 9 bases line up with TRBD1. Germline CDR1 SQVTM, CDR2 ANQGSEA. The length of the CDR3 is 14 residues. With 6 bases clipped from V and 7 bases from J, the junction kept 12 bases outside the gene matches.

The chain has TRBV9 and TRBJ2-3, with a tentative D call TRBD2 (6 bases). The germline CDR1 and CDR2 sequences are SGDLS and YYNGEE. With 0 bases removed from V and 7 bases from J, the gap between germline ends came to 9 bases. CDR3 size: 13 residues. The CDR3 here is CASSVGAGNTQYF. CDR3 bases: TGTGCCAGCAGCGTAGGTGCGGGGAATACGCAGTATTTT.

The chain has TRBV4-3 and TRBJ2-3; no clear D. The V and J ends lost 6 bases and 0 bases respectively, with 10 bases between them. This CDR3 has 14 amino acids. Germline CDR1 LGHNA, CDR2 YSLEER. In nucleotides, the CDR3 is TGCGCCAGCAGACCCAATCCCAGCACAGATACGCAGTATTTT. It yields the protein CASRPNPSTDTQYF.

As concerns this clone: A much larger clone differs by one base, so this may be a read error. The chain has TRBV4-2 and TRBJ1-2; a possible D gene is TRBD1 (6 bases). The ends were cut back, 4 bases at V and 8 bases at J, with 17 bases in the middle. The CDR3 is 14 amino acids. Germline V lookup: CDR1 LGHNA, CDR2 YNFKEQ. In nucleotides, the CDR3 is TGTGCCAGCAGCCTCGCCGGGGGGGCTTTGGGCTACACCTTC. It translates to CASSLAGGALGYTF.

V and J are TRBV5-1 and TRBJ1-2, with 8 bases matching TRBD1. V shed 4 bases, J shed 4 bases, and the junction held 9 bases outside the gene matches. Germline assignment: CDR1 SGHRS and CDR2 YFSETQ. The CDR3 length is 15 residues. DNA of the CDR3: TGCGCCAGCAGCCCAAGAGGACAGGGTACCTATGGCTACACCTTC. Amino acid sequence: CASSPRGQGTYGYTF.

The chain employs TRBV5-1 and TRBJ1-5, with 8 bases fitting TRBD1. After removal of 4 bases from V and 2 bases from J, the junction contained 2 bases not matched to a gene. CDR1 is SGHRS and CDR2 is YFSETQ in the germline V gene. The CDR3 covers 14 residues. The CDR3 protein is CASSMTGGNQPQHF. The CDR3 DNA is TGCGCCAGCAGCATGACAGGGGGCAATCAGCCCCAGCATTTT.

This chain links TRBV18 with TRBJ2-3; tentatively, D is TRBD2 (6 bases). There are 14 residues in the CDR3. The V gene lost 3 bases and the J gene lost 4 bases, with 11 bases spanning the gap. The germline gives CDR1 KGHSH, CDR2 LQKENI. CDR3 coding DNA: TGTGCCAGCTCACCCGGGGGTAAGGCAGATACGCAGTATTTT. It encodes CASSPGGKADTQYF. The full variable domain, in which reference TRBV18 and TRBJ2-3 provide the parts outside the CDR3, is NAGVMQNPRHLVRRRGQEARLRCSPMKGHSHVYWYRQLPEEGLKFMVYLQKENIIDESGMPKERFSAEFPKEGPSILRIQQVVRGDSAAYFCASSPGGKADTQYFGPGTRLTVL.

This chain uses TRBV9 with TRBJ2-5; 11 nucleotides line up with TRBD2. This CDR3 spans 19 amino acids. Germline CDR1 and CDR2: SGDLS and YYNGEE. Trimming removed 1 base from V and 5 bases from J; junction bases left unmatched: 16. CDR3 nucleotides: TGTGCCAGCAGCGTACGAGATGTGACTAGCGGGGAAATAGAGGAGACCCAGTACTTC. Protein: CASSVRDVTSGEIEETQYF.

The chain has TRBV14 and TRBJ2-7; tentative D call: TRBD2 (6 bases). This CDR3 comprises 14 residues. CDR1 is SGHDN, CDR2 FVKESK, per germline. V was shortened by 1 base and J by 0 bases, with 7 bases between the two germline ends. The CDR3 region has the DNA TGTGCCAGCAGCCAAGCGGGAGCCTCCTACGAGCAGTACTTC. Its protein product is CASSQAGASYEQYF.

The CDR3 spells CASTRRTENTEAFF. The DNA of the CDR3 is TGTGCCAGCACCCGAAGGACGGAGAACACTGAAGCTTTCTTT. This chain connects TRBV2 to TRBJ1-1, with unresolved D. Germline V CDR1 and CDR2: SNHLY, FYNNEI. The CDR3 has 14 residues. V was shortened by 7 bases and J by 1 base, with 13 bases between the two germline ends.

V and J are TRBV19 and TRBJ1-2, with 8 bases aligning to TRBD1. The germline CDR1 and CDR2 sequences are LNHDA and SQIVND (reference sequence). With 7 bases clipped from V and 8 bases from J, the junction kept 6 bases outside the gene matches. The CDR3 sequence is 12 residues long. The CDR3 is CASIGTGGGYTF. The CDR3 region has the DNA TGTGCCAGTATTGGGACAGGTGGAGGCTACACCTTC.